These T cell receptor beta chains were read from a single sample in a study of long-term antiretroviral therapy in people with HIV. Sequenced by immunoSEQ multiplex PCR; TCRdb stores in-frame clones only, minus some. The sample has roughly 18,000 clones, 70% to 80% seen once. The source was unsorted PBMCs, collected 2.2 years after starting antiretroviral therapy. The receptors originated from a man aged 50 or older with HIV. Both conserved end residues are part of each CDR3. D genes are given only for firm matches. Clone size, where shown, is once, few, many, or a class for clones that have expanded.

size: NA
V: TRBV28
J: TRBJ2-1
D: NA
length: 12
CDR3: CASSYGGDEQFF
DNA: TGTGCCAGCAGTTATGGGGGCGATGAGCAGTTCTTC

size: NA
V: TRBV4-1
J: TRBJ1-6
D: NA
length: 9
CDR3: CASSAPLHF
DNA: TGCGCCAGCAGTGCCCCCCTCCACTTT

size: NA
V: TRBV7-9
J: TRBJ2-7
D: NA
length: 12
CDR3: CASSLARYEQYF
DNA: TGTGCCAGCAGCTTAGCGAGATACGAGCAGTACTTC

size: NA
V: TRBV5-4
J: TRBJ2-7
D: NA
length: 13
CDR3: CASSLVAGNEQYF
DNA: TGTGCCAGCAGCTTGGTGGCGGGAAACGAGCAGTACTTC

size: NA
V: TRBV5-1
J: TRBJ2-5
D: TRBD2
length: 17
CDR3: CASSSPSGRVSRETQYF
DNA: TGCGCCAGCAGCTCCCCTAGCGGGAGGGTGTCGAGAGAGACCCAGTACTTC

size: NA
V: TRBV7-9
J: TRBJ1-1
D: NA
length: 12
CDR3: CASSAYTAEAFF
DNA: TGTGCCAGCAGCGCGTACACTGCTGAAGCTTTCTTT

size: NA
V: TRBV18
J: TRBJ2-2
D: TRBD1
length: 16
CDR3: CASSPPGQANTGELFF
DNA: TGTGCCAGCTCACCTCCGGGACAGGCGAACACCGGGGAGCTGTTTTTT

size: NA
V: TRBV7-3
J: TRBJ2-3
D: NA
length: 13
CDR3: CASSFRGTDTQYF
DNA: TGTGCCAGCAGTTTCAGGGGCACAGATACGCAGTATTTT

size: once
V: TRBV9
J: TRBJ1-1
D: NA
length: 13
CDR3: CASSGGLNTEAFF
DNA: TGTGCCAGCAGCGGGGGACTGAACACTGAAGCTTTCTTT

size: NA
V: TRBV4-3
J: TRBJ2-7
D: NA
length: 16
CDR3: CASSQDQSRTDYEQYF
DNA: TGCGCCAGCAGCCAAGATCAAAGTCGGACAGACTACGAGCAGTACTTC

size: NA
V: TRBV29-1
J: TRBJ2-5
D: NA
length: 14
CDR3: CSLWSSGGGETQYF
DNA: TGCAGCCTTTGGAGTAGCGGAGGGGGAGAGACCCAGTACTTC

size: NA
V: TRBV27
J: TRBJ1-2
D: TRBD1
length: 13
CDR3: CASATTGVYGYTF
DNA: TGTGCCAGCGCGACAACAGGGGTCTATGGCTACACCTTC

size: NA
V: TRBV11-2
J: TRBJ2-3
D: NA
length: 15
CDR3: CASSSKRVLTDTQYF
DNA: TGTGCCAGCAGCTCTAAAAGGGTTCTCACAGATACGCAGTATTTT

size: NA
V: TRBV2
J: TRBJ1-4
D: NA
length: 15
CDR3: CASSQTGMANEKLFF
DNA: TGTGCCAGCAGCCAAACAGGGATGGCTAATGAAAAACTGTTTTTT

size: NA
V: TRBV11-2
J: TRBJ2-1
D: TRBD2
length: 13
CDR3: CASSPSGGTGQFF
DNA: TGTGCCAGCAGTCCCTCCGGGGGGACGGGGCAGTTCTTC

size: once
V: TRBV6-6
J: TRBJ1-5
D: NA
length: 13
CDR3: CASREQRNQPQHF
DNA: TGTGCCAGCAGGGAGCAGCGCAATCAGCCCCAGCATTTT

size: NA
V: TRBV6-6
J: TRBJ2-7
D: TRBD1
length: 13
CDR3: CASKRDRADEQYF
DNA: TGTGCCAGCAAAAGGGACAGGGCGGACGAGCAGTACTTC

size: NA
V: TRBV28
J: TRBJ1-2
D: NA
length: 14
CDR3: CASSQGGSPGGYTF
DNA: TGTGCCAGCAGTCAAGGAGGGTCCCCGGGGGGCTACACCTTC

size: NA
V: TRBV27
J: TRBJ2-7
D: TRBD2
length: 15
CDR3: CASSLSGTSHYEQYF
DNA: TGTGCCAGCAGTTTATCGGGGACTAGTCACTACGAGCAGTACTTC

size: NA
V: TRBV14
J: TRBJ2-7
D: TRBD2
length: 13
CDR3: CASSLSGGYEQYF
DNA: TGTGCCAGCAGCCTTAGCGGGGGGTACGAGCAGTACTTC

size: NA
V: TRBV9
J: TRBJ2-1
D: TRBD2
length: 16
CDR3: CASSVRSGSSYNEQFF
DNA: TGTGCCAGCAGCGTGCGAAGCGGGAGCTCCTACAATGAGCAGTTCTTC

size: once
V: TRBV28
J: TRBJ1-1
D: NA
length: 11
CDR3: CASSLWDEAFF
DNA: TGTGCCAGCAGTTTATGGGATGAAGCTTTCTTT

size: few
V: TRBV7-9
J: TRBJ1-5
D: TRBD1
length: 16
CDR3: CASSLGDSYSNQPQHF
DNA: TGTGCCAGCAGCTTAGGGGACAGTTATAGCAATCAGCCCCAGCATTTT

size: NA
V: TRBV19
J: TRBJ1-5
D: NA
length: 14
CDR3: CASSRPGGNQPQHF
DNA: TGTGCCAGTAGCCGTCCTGGGGGCAATCAGCCCCAGCATTTT

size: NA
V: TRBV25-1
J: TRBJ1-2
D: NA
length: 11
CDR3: CASSANHGYTF
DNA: TGTGCCAGCAGTGCAAACCATGGCTACACCTTC

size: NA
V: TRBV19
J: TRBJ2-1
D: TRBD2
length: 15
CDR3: CASSMGTSTYNEQFF
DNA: TGTGCCAGTAGTATGGGGACTAGTACTTACAATGAGCAGTTCTTC

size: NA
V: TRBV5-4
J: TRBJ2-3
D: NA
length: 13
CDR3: CASSLGALDTQYF
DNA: TGTGCCAGCAGCTTGGGAGCCTTAGATACGCAGTATTTT

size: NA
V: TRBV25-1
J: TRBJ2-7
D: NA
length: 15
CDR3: CASSARLGETYEQYF
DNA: TGTGCCAGCAGTGCCAGGCTAGGGGAAACCTACGAGCAGTACTTC

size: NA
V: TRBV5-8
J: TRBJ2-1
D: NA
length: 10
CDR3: CASSHGALFF
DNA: TGTGCCAGCAGCCACGGCGCTCTGTTCTTC

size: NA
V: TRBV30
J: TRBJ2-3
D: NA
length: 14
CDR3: CAWTRNRGGDTQYF
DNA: TGTGCCTGGACGCGGAATAGAGGAGGAGATACGCAGTATTTT

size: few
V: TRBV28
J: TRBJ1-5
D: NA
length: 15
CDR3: CASSPLSWGNQPQHF
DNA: TGTGCCAGCAGTCCGCTGAGCTGGGGCAATCAGCCCCAGCATTTT

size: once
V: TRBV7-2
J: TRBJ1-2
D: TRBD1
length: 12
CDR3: CASSLTGLVATF
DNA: TGTGCCAGCAGCCTGACAGGGCTAGTAGCCACCTTC

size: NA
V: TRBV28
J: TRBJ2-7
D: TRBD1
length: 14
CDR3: CASRPRGRSYEQYF
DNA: TGTGCCAGCAGGCCCAGGGGGCGCTCCTACGAGCAGTACTTC

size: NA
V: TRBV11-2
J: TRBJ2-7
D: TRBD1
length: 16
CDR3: CASSLTGVRASYEQYF
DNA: TGTGCCAGCAGCCTAACAGGGGTTCGAGCCTCCTACGAGCAGTACTTC

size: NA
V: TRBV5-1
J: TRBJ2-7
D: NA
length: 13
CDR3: CASSVGTIYEQYF
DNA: TGCGCCAGCAGCGTCGGGACCATCTACGAGCAGTACTTC